The 25 T cell receptor beta chains presented below share a single source sample, sequenced in a study of CD8 T cells in ankylosing spondylitis. MiXCR was run by TCRdb on the 5' RACE reads, yielding one entry per CDR3 protein. The table has tens of thousands of distinct CDR3 sequences, around 27% seen once; the top ten hold over 50%. Sequenced input: blood, either unsorted or a sorted T cell fraction (not recorded which). These TCRs come from a male donor with ankylosing spondylitis or in good health (not recorded which).

This chain links TRBV5-6 with TRBJ1-1; D is uncertain. The germline CDR1 and CDR2 sequences are SGHDT and YYEEEE. V lost 7 bases and J 8 bases, leaving 24 bases between the germline ends. This CDR3 is built from 15 residues. In DNA form, the CDR3 reads TGTGCCAGCTCCATGGCCGGGTATGAACTGCCGGAAGCTTTCTTT. It translates to CASSMAGYELPEAFF.

This clonotype occurred a few times. This chain joins TRBV5-1 and TRBJ2-1; D remains unclear. The CDR3 has 13 amino acids. The germline gives CDR1 SGHRS, CDR2 YFSETQ. V lost 6 bases and J lost 0, with 7 bases in between. The CDR3 loop reads CASTKDSYNEQFF. The CDR3 bases are TGCGCCAGCACCAAAGACTCCTACAATGAGCAGTTCTTC.

Here the CDR3 DNA reads TGTGCCAGCAGCTTAGCGGGATCGTGGGGCAATGAGCAGTTCTTC. As protein: CASSLAGSWGNEQFF. V and J are TRBV7-8 and TRBJ2-1; D is unresolved. From germline, CDR1 is SGHVS and CDR2 FQNEAQ. This CDR3 comprises 15 residues. Deletions cut 0 bases from V and 6 bases from J, with 12 bases between.

This clonotype has a handful of counts. The rearrangement joins TRBV20-1 to TRBJ2-1; unclear D gene. Germline V gives CDR1 DFQATT, CDR2 SNEGSKA (reference sequence). Trimming took 3 bases from V and 5 from J, leaving 11 bases between them. The CDR3 has 13 amino acids. CDR3 residues: CSARFGTNNEQFF. The DNA of the CDR3 is TGCAGTGCTAGGTTCGGAACAAACAATGAGCAGTTCTTC.

V is TRBV5-5 and J is TRBJ2-5; 9 nucleotides match TRBD2. This CDR3 comprises 16 residues. Germline V gives CDR1 SGHKS, CDR2 YYEKEE (reference sequence). J was trimmed by 1 base and V by 1 base; bases with no gene match: 5. CDR3 nucleotides: TGTGCCAGCAGCTTGTCGCTAGCGGGGACCCAAGAGACCCAGTACTTC. Its translation is CASSLSLAGTQETQYF.

This chain uses TRBV20-1 with TRBJ2-2; TRBD2 agrees at 8 bases. This CDR3 contains 15 residues. The germline gives CDR1 DFQATT, CDR2 SNEGSKA (reference sequence). V shed 0 bases, J shed 7 bases, and the junction held 7 bases outside the gene matches. The CDR3 coding sequence is TGCAGTGCTAGAGATTCGGGGGGGCGAGGCGGGGAGCTGTTTTTT. Protein product: CSARDSGGRGGELFF.

The chain couples TRBV3-1 to TRBJ1-1; D gene unclear. Trimming took 4 bases from V and 8 from J, leaving 17 bases between them. Germline V lookup: CDR1 LGHDT, CDR2 YNNKEL (reference sequence). The CDR3 is 14 amino acids. Written as DNA, the CDR3 is TGTGCCAGCAGCCCCGATTCGGCTGATAAAGAAGCTTTCTTT. It specifies CASSPDSADKEAFF.

The rearrangement joins TRBV9 to TRBJ2-3; D might be TRBD1 (7 bases). Germline V gene sequence: CDR1 SGDLS, CDR2 YYNGEE. The CDR3 has 17 residues. Trimming removed 4 bases at V and 4 bases at J, with 22 bases between. DNA for the CDR3: TGTGCCAGCAGCCTCCCCTTTGGAGGGGGCAGGGCAGATACGCAGTATTTT. This sequence encodes CASSLPFGGGRADTQYF.

The chain couples TRBV7-9 to TRBJ2-7, with a tentative D call TRBD1 (6 bases). The V end lost 3 bases, the J end lost 2 bases, and 14 bases lay between the germline ends. CDR3 size: 15 residues. CDR1 is SEHNR, CDR2 FQNEAQ, per germline (reference sequence). Here the CDR3 DNA reads TGTGCCAGCAGCTTTAAAACAGGGTACGCCTACGAGCAGTACTTC. It encodes CASSFKTGYAYEQYF.

This clonotype was counted between two and nine times. The chain uses TRBV5-5 and TRBJ2-2; D perhaps matches TRBD1 (6 bases). Trimming cost V 1 base and J 3 bases, with 7 bases left between them. The length of the CDR3 is 14 residues. Per the germline V gene, CDR1 is SGHKS and CDR2 is YYEKEE (reference sequence). The CDR3 nucleotides are TGTGCCAGCAGCTTGAAGGGGGACACCGGGGAGCTGTTTTTT. Translated, it gives CASSLKGDTGELFF.

This clonotype occurred a few times. The chain couples TRBV7-9 to TRBJ2-1, with D perhaps TRBD1 or TRBD2 (6 bases each). This CDR3 comprises 15 residues. CDR1 and CDR2 (germline): SEHNR, FQNEAQ (reference sequence). The V and J ends lost 5 bases and 5 bases respectively, with 16 bases between them. The chain's CDR3 is CASSPGGPNHNEQFF. CDR3 in DNA: TGTGCCAGCAGCCCCGGGGGCCCCAATCACAATGAGCAGTTCTTC.

This chain joins TRBV4-1 and TRBJ1-1, with 7 bases matching TRBD1. CDR3 length: 14 residues. V was pared by 9 bases and J by 3 bases, with 10 bases of the junction left unmatched. Germline assignment: CDR1 MGHRA and CDR2 YSYEKL. The CDR3, as DNA: TGCGCCAGGCCGAAGAATACAGGGGACACTGAAGCTTTCTTT. Protein: CARPKNTGDTEAFF.

In its sample, this clonotype was seen a few times. The J gene is TRBJ2-3, the V gene TRBV6-4; the match to TRBD2 covers 8 bases. From germline, CDR1 is MRHNA and CDR2 SNTAGT. CDR3 size: 16 residues. V trimming: 3 bases; J trimming: 4 bases; junction bases outside the gene matches: 9. CDR3 amino acids: CASSEGLGGGPDTQYF. In DNA form, the CDR3 reads TGTGCCAGCAGTGAAGGTTTAGGCGGGGGGCCAGATACGCAGTATTTT.

The chain recombines TRBV20-1 with TRBJ2-6, with 8 bases identical to TRBD1. The trim removed 6 bases at V and 4 bases at J, leaving 8 bases unmatched. Looked up from germline, CDR1 is DFQATT and CDR2 is SNEGSKA (reference sequence). The CDR3 contains 15 residues. CDR3 residues: CSAEGQGSGANVLTF. In DNA, the CDR3 is TGCAGTGCAGAAGGACAGGGTTCAGGGGCCAACGTCCTGACTTTC.

This clonotype came up a few times. Here the CDR3 reads CSAPLPGWDTEAFF. Written as DNA, the CDR3 is TGCAGTGCCCCCTTGCCAGGGTGGGACACTGAAGCTTTCTTT. This chain joins TRBV20-1 and TRBJ1-1; D perhaps matches TRBD1 (5 bases). The CDR3 runs 14 residues. CDR1 DFQATT and CDR2 SNEGSKA come from the germline V gene (reference sequence). Between the trimmed V and J ends, which lost 6 bases and 3 bases, there was a span of 17 bases.

This clonotype was seen just once. The chain uses TRBV6-1 and TRBJ1-2, with a tentative D call TRBD1 (5 bases). CDR3 length: 14 residues. Germline V gene lookup returns CDR1 MNHNS and CDR2 SASEGT. Trimming removed 1 base at V and 4 bases at J, with 10 bases between. CDR3 in amino acids: CASSEGGWFYGYTF. The CDR3 DNA reads as TGTGCCAGCAGTGAAGGGGGCTGGTTCTATGGCTACACCTTC.

This CDR3 is CSAPAIGGNTIYF. The CDR3, as DNA: TGCAGTGCTCCAGCTATCGGTGGAAACACCATATATTTT. V is TRBV20-1 and J is TRBJ1-3; D is unclear. This CDR3 comprises 13 residues. The germline V gene has CDR1 DFQATT and CDR2 SNEGSKA (reference sequence). The V gene lost 5 bases and the J gene lost 3 bases, with 11 bases spanning the gap.

This clonotype was recorded a few times. One end of the junction varies from germline; a read error may be responsible. The chain carries TRBV7-7 and TRBJ2-1, with unresolved D. Looked up from germline, CDR1 is SSHAT and CDR2 is FNYEAQ (reference sequence). The CDR3 runs 15 residues. CDR3 residues: CASSPANGPINEQFF. The CDR3 DNA reads TGTGCTAGCAGCCCCGCGAATGGGCCTATCAATGAGCAGTTCTTC.

This chain connects TRBV27 to TRBJ1-6; a possible D gene is TRBD1 (5 bases). The CDR3 has 14 amino acids. Germline V gives CDR1 MNHEY, CDR2 SMNVEV (reference sequence). V was shortened by 6 bases and J by 9 bases, with 15 bases between the two germline ends. The CDR3 spells CASSWRGSGSPLHF. The CDR3 DNA reads TGTGCCAGCAGCTGGAGGGGATCGGGTTCACCCCTCCACTTT.

The chain carries TRBV5-6 and TRBJ2-3; maybe TRBD2 (5 bases). The CDR3 totals 14 residues. Germline loops: CDR1 SGHDT, CDR2 YYEEEE. V was trimmed by 0 bases and J by 3 bases, leaving 8 bases between them. As DNA, the CDR3 is TGTGCCAGCAGCTTGGCCAGGACTACAGATACGCAGTATTTT. It encodes CASSLARTTDTQYF.

This clonotype was recorded only once. The genes are TRBV7-2 and TRBJ2-7; 7 positions match TRBD1. The CDR3 is made up of 15 amino acids. Looked up from germline, CDR1 is SGHTA and CDR2 is FQGNSA. The J segment lost 4 bases and the V segment lost 1 base, leaving 7 bases of the junction unmatched. The CDR3 reads CASSLEGQRFYEQYF. The CDR3 nucleotides are TGTGCCAGCAGCTTAGAGGGACAGAGATTTTACGAGCAGTACTTC. The complete variable domain, with remaining parts taken from reference TRBV7-2 and TRBJ2-7, reads GAGVSQSPSNKVTEKGKDVELRCDPISGHTALYWYRQSLGQGLEFLIYFQGNSAPDKSGLPSDRFSAERTGGSVSTLTIQRTQQEDSAVYLCASSLEGQRFYEQYFGPGTRLTVT.

This clonotype was counted a few times. The V gene is TRBV6-5, the J gene TRBJ1-1; no firm D call. V lost 0 bases and J lost 4, with 15 bases in between. CDR1 is MNHEY, CDR2 SVGAGI, per germline. This CDR3 region has 16 residues. CDR3 nucleotides: TGTGCCAGCAGTTACTCCCCTTTCGTCCGAGGCACTGAAGCTTTCTTT. Encoded protein: CASSYSPFVRGTEAFF.

V and J are TRBV5-5 and TRBJ1-6, with 7 bases that match TRBD1. This CDR3 has 16 residues. Germline V lookup: CDR1 SGHKS, CDR2 YYEKEE (reference sequence). Trimming took 4 bases from V and 0 from J; bases not matched to a gene: 4. The CDR3 DNA is TGTGCCAGCAGCCTCAGGGGGGACTCCTATAATTCACCCCTCCACTTT. Amino acid sequence: CASSLRGDSYNSPLHF.

The rearrangement uses TRBV15 and TRBJ1-5; D is uncertain. The length of the CDR3 is 14 residues. Germline V CDR1 and CDR2: LNHNV, YYDKDF (reference sequence). Trimming removed 0 bases at V and 6 bases at J, with 9 bases between. This CDR3 is CATSRDGVVQPQHF. The CDR3 DNA reads TGTGCCACCAGCAGAGATGGGGTGGTTCAGCCCCAGCATTTT.

This chain joins TRBV10-3 and TRBJ2-3; D is unclear. Trimming took off 5 bases at V and 1 base at J, with 10 bases between the two ends. The CDR3 has 14 residues. Germline CDR1 ENHRY, CDR2 SYGVKD. Here the CDR3 DNA reads TGTGCCATCAGTACTGCTCTCGGCACAGATACGCAGTATTTT. Its translation: CAISTALGTDTQYF.